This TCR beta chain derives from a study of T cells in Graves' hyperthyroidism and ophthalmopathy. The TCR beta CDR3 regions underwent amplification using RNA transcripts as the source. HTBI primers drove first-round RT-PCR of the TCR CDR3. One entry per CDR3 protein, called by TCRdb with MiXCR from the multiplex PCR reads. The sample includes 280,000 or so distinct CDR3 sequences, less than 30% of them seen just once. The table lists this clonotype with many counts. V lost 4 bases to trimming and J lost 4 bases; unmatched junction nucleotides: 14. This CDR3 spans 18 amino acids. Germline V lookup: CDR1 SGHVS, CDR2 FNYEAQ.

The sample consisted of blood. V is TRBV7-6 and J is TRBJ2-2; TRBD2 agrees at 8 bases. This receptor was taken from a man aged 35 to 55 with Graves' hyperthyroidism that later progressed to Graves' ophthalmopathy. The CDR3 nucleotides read TGTGCCAGCAGCTCACCTGTGGTAGCGGGAAGTATCACCGGGGAGCTGTTTTTT. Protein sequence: CASSSPVVAGSITGELFF.